This T cell receptor (beta chain) was recovered during a study of graft-versus-host responses after intestinal transplantation. The wider study: The study gave all recipients anti-thymocyte globulin induction, then tacrolimus and steroids for 2 to 3 years. General study results and limits: Those patients showing graft-donor T cell macrochimerism displayed high graft-versus-host to host-versus-graft clonal ratios in allografts. Early post-transplant HvG declines showed an association with peak circulating GvH clone levels.

Sequencing used immunoSEQ multiplex PCR; TCRdb keeps in-frame clones, though not all of them. The sample consists of some 43,000 clones, about 94% of them appearing once. Concerning this clone itself: The target antigen is unknown. This specimen includes other DNA sequences encoding the same CDR3.

The germline V gene has CDR1 SGDLS and CDR2 YYNGEE. The CDR3 is 11 residues long. V dropped 0 bases and J dropped 5 bases, with 0 bases sitting between them. The material was PBMCs, obtained 330 to 350 days after intestinal transplant. This TCR was sampled from a human patient who received an intestinal transplant, so some T cells may come from the graft donor. The rearrangement links TRBV9 to TRBJ2-1; no clear D gene. CDR3 residues: CASSVDNEQFF. In DNA, the CDR3 is TGTGCCAGCAGCGTAGACAATGAGCAGTTCTTC.